A single T cell receptor beta chain is shown here with its context. Its antigen is as yet unknown. This entry comes from a study of shared clonotypes between healthy human individuals. Study-level results: Generally, estimated richness proved larger in naive subsets than it did in memory subsets. Generation probabilities were higher for clonotypes shared across all four sorted-subset donors than for unshared ones.

The V and J ends lost 7 bases and 2 bases respectively, with 8 bases between them. The CDR3 sequence is 11 residues long. Germline V lookup: CDR1 DFQATT, CDR2 SNEGSKA (reference sequence). Naive CD45RA+ and memory CD45RA-negative subsets were split from CD4+ cells. Original processing notes: Filtering differed for immunoSEQ, which gave only junction sequences without quality scores. Some clones are missing from TCRdb's copy, which holds only in-frame ones; the method was immunoSEQ multiplex PCR. V and J calls and clone size are copied from that table; D and trimming were computed from the DNA. The sample has a few million clones; less than 95% are singletons.

This sequence joins TRBV20-1 and TRBJ1-1; D not certain. The sequence came from a man aged 18 to 35 in good health. Some clones in this sample may be carry-over from other donors' samples. The specimen sequenced was naive CD4+ T cells from PBMCs. Subset specified: CD45RA+ positively selected. The CDR3 DNA sequence: TGCAGTGTCCCGGCTAACACTGAAGCTTTCTTT. This codes for CSVPANTEAFF.